This TCR beta chain was obtained from a study of blood T cell repertoires in COVID-19. Study context: The United States, Italy and Spain supplied acute and convalescent COVID-19 samples.

Study members were between about 18 and 100 years old and lived in approximately 25 US regions. Symptom resolution, clearance, or two negative PCRs marked donors in Cohort 3 as recovered. V lost 1 base to trimming and J lost 10 bases, with 15 bases between them. The CDR3 runs 15 residues. CDR1 and CDR2 (germline): SGDLS, YYNGEE. How the authors handled the data: Amplification from reference gene primers served as the basis for estimated nucleated cell counts. Clones were read by immunoSEQ multiplex PCR, and TCRdb kept only the in-frame ones, dropping some. V and J calls and clone size are given by that table; D and trimming were obtained from the DNA. The sample gives about 180,000 clones, about 84% of which show up once; around 8.6% is in the top ten.

The rearrangement links TRBV9 to TRBJ1-6; D ambiguous. Sequencing input: PBMCs or T cells enriched from blood (not recorded which). The clonotype comes from a woman in her 30s who had recovered from COVID-19. The CDR3: CASSVYDDGGSPLHF. Here the CDR3 DNA reads TGTGCCAGCAGCGTATACGACGACGGAGGATCACCCCTCCACTTT.